The 14 T cell receptor beta chains in this list originate from one sample, sequenced in a study of blood T cell repertoires in COVID-19. Produced via immunoSEQ multiplex PCR; TCRdb's table is partial and in-frame only. The sample has about 45,000 clones; 70% to 80% are singletons. Sequenced material: peripheral blood. These receptors were taken from a man aged 70-80 years with acute or convalescent COVID-19.

V and J are TRBV29-1 and TRBJ2-7; the D gene is possibly TRBD2 (5 bases). Trimming pared 6 bases from V and 1 base from J, leaving 10 bases between. The CDR3 is 12 residues long. CDR1 is SQVTM and CDR2 is ANQGSEA in the germline V gene. The CDR3 region has the DNA TGCAGCGTCGGGGAGTGGTCCTACGAGCAGTACTTC. It translates to CSVGEWSYEQYF.

The chain recombines TRBV29-1 with TRBJ1-2; no clear D. Looked up from germline, CDR1 is SQVTM and CDR2 is ANQGSEA. V was shortened by 0 bases and J by 4 bases, with 12 bases between the two germline ends. The CDR3 runs to 14 residues. In DNA, the CDR3 is TGCAGCGTTGAAGAATACGGGGAAGTCTATGGCTACACCTTC. Amino acid sequence: CSVEEYGEVYGYTF. Drawing the rest from reference TRBV29-1 and TRBJ1-2, the complete variable domain is SAVISQKPSRDICQRGTSLTIQCQVDSQVTMMFWYRQQPGQSLTLIATANQGSEATYESGFVIDKFPISRPNLTFSTLTVSNMSPEDSSIYLCSVEEYGEVYGYTFGSGTRLTVV.

The sample holds one count of this clone. This chain joins TRBV9 and TRBJ2-3; tentative D call: TRBD2 (6 bases). The V and J ends lost 4 bases and 5 bases respectively, with 17 bases between them. From germline, CDR1 is SGDLS and CDR2 YYNGEE. The CDR3 consists of 15 residues. The DNA for the CDR3 is TGTGCCAGCAGCTTTTATGGGACTTGGGAAGATACGCAGTATTTT. As protein: CASSFYGTWEDTQYF.

The genes are TRBV29-1 and TRBJ2-1; the D gene is possibly TRBD1 (6 bases). The ends were cut back, 1 base at V and 7 bases at J, with 11 bases in the middle. Per the germline V gene, CDR1 is SQVTM and CDR2 is ANQGSEA. The CDR3 spans 13 residues. CDR3 region: CSVEGQGLNEQFF. As DNA, the CDR3 is TGCAGCGTTGAAGGGCAGGGGCTAAATGAGCAGTTCTTC.

The chain combines TRBV2 with TRBJ1-5, with TRBD1 matching over 7 bases. Looked up from germline, CDR1 is SNHLY and CDR2 is FYNNEI. CDR3 size: 15 residues. Losses at the gene ends were 3 bases for V and 6 bases for J; bases not matched to a gene: 8. Here the CDR3 reads CASSERTGSGQPQHF. For the CDR3, the DNA is TGTGCCAGCAGTGAGCGGACAGGTTCAGGTCAGCCCCAGCATTTT.

This sequence joins TRBV6-6 and TRBJ1-4, with D possibly being TRBD1 (5 bases). CDR1 MNHNY and CDR2 SVGAGI come from the germline V gene (reference sequence). This CDR3 spans 15 amino acids. Trimming stripped 2 bases from V and 8 bases from J, with 15 bases between. CDR3 in DNA: TGTGCCAGCAGTTACAAGGGGTCTCAGATAGAAAAACTGTTTTTT. Translated, it gives CASSYKGSQIEKLFF.

This clone came up once. The genes are TRBV7-2 and TRBJ2-1, with 8 bases that match TRBD2. CDR3 length: 16 amino acids. Germline loops: CDR1 SGHTA, CDR2 FQGNSA. V lost 2 bases to trimming and J lost 3 bases; unmatched junction nucleotides: 6. The CDR3 is CASSLRLAGYYNEQFF. The CDR3 nucleotides read TGTGCCAGCAGCTTAAGGTTAGCGGGGTACTACAATGAGCAGTTCTTC.

V is TRBV11-2 and J is TRBJ2-7; D uncertain. Germline CDR1 SGHAT, CDR2 FQNNGV. CDR3 length: 13 residues. Trimming removed 0 bases from V and 6 bases from J, with 9 bases in between. The CDR3 reads CASSLDLWAEQYF. The CDR3, as DNA: TGTGCCAGCAGCTTAGATCTCTGGGCCGAGCAGTACTTC.

The chain carries TRBV7-2 and TRBJ2-3, with D uncertain. The germline gives CDR1 SGHTA, CDR2 FQGNSA. Trimming cost V 1 base and J 0 bases, with 5 bases left between them. CDR3 length: 14 residues. The CDR3 DNA follows: TGTGCCAGCAGCTTAGTTCGTAGCACAGATACGCAGTATTTT. Translated, it gives CASSLVRSTDTQYF.

This chain links TRBV6-2 or TRBV6-3 with TRBJ2-7, with D maybe TRBD2 (5 bases). V lost 0 bases to trimming and J lost 6 bases, with 12 bases between them. The CDR3 runs 14 residues. Germline loops: CDR1 MNHEY, CDR2 SVGEGT. The CDR3 DNA reads TGTGCCAGCAGTTACTCCCGGACTTTCGTCGAGCAGTACTTC. Amino acid sequence: CASSYSRTFVEQYF.

The chain joins TRBV6-6 to TRBJ2-3; D ambiguous. Trimming took 5 bases from V and 4 from J, leaving 7 bases between them. The CDR3 has 12 residues. Looked up from germline, CDR1 is MNHNY and CDR2 is SVGAGI (reference sequence). As DNA, the CDR3 is TGTGCCAGCAGTATGAGTGCAGATACGCAGTATTTT. It is translated as CASSMSADTQYF.

J is TRBJ2-3 and V is TRBV4-1; 11 bases line up with TRBD2. The CDR3 totals 20 residues. Per germline, CDR1 MGHRA and CDR2 YSYEKL. The trim removed 1 base at V and 0 bases at J, leaving 12 bases unmatched. In DNA, the CDR3 is TGCGCCAGCAGCCAAGCTGCGGGGACTAGCGGCAATCCTAGCACAGATACGCAGTATTTT. This codes for CASSQAAGTSGNPSTDTQYF.

This sequence joins TRBV18 and TRBJ2-1, with 7 bases identical to TRBD2. CDR1 is KGHSH, CDR2 LQKENI, per germline. With V trimmed by 3 bases and J by 10 bases, 6 bases remained unmatched. CDR3 length: 13 residues. The CDR3 sequence: CASSPTGGYEQFF. DNA of the CDR3: TGTGCCAGCTCACCGACGGGGGGATACGAGCAGTTCTTC.

The rearrangement links TRBV4-2 to TRBJ1-2; D is unclear. V gave up 0 bases and J gave up 7 bases, with 12 bases separating them. CDR3 size: 14 residues. CDR1 is LGHNA and CDR2 is YNFKEQ in the germline V gene. The CDR3, as DNA: TGTGCCAGCAGCCAAGAAGGAGGGAATGGTGGCTACACCTTC. It translates to CASSQEGGNGGYTF.